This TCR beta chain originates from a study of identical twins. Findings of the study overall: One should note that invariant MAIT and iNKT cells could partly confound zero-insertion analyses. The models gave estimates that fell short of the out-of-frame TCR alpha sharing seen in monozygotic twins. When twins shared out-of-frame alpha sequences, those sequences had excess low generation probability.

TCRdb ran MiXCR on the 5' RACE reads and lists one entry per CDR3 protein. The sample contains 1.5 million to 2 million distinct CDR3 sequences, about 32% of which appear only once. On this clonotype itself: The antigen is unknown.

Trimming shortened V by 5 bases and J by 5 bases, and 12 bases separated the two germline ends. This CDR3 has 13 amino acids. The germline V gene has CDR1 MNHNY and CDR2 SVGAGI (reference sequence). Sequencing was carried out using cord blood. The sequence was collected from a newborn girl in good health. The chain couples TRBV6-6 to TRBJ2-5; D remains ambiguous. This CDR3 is CASSNGLWETQYF. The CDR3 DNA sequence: TGTGCCAGCAGTAACGGGCTCTGGGAGACCCAGTACTTC.